One and the same sample provided the 2 T cell receptor beta chains below, sequenced in a study of blood T cell repertoires in COVID-19. The assay was immunoSEQ multiplex PCR, and TCRdb's table has in-frame clones only and misses some. Of fewer than 400,000 clones listed, about nine tenths are singletons. Input material: PBMCs or T cells enriched from blood (not recorded which). The receptors here all came from a man aged 30 to 39 who had recovered from COVID-19.

The chain has TRBV4-1 and TRBJ2-7; 10 positions agree with TRBD2. This CDR3 is 15 amino acids long. Germline CDR1 reads MGHRA; CDR2 reads YSYEKL. The V and J ends lost 5 bases and 0 bases, in that order; junction bases with no gene match: 4. CDR3 sequence (DNA): TGCGCCAGCAGCACCGGACTAGCGGCCTCCTACGAGCAGTACTTC. This sequence encodes CASSTGLAASYEQYF.

The chain links TRBV29-1 to TRBJ1-1; D might be TRBD1 (5 bases). Germline lookup yields CDR1 SQVTM and CDR2 ANQGSEA. The length of the CDR3 is 12 residues. V dropped 7 bases and J dropped 7 bases, with 16 bases sitting between them. The CDR3 nucleotides read TGCAGCGGGGCGGACACCGGTATTGAAGCTTTCTTT. It is translated as CSGADTGIEAFF.